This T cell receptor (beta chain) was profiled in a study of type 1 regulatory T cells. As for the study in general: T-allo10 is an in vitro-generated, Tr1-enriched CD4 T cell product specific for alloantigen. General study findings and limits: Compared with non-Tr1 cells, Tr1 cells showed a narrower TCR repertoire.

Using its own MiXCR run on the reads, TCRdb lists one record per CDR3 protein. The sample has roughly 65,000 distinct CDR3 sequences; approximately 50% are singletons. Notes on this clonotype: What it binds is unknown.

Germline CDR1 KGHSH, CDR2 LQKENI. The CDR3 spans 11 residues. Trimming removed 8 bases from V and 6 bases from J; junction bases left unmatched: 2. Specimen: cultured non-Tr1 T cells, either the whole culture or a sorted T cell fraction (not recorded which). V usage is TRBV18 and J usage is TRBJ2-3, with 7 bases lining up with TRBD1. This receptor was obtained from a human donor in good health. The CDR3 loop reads CASETGDTQYF. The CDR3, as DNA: TGTGCCAGCGAGACAGGGGATACGCAGTATTTT.